This TCR beta chain was found in a study of blood T cells in healthy people across ages. The CDR3 has 13 amino acids. V shed 0 bases and J shed 3 bases, with 5 bases lying between them. CDR1 is SGHDN, CDR2 FVKESK, per germline. A J-beta primer mix and a sample-barcoded 5' primer were used in a second PCR of roughly 6 to 11 cycles. TCRdb itself ran the 5' RACE reads through MiXCR, one entry per CDR3 protein. Of approximately 830,000 distinct CDR3 sequences in the sample, under 80% were seen once. Per individual sample, total RNA of at least 6 micrograms was extracted. The receptor was derived from a man aged 25-40 years in good health. The V and J genes are TRBV14 and TRBJ1-2; D ambiguous. The sequencing input was blood. CDR3 nucleotide sequence: TGTGCCAGCAGCCAAGAAACATACTATGGCTACACCTTC. It translates to CASSQETYYGYTF.